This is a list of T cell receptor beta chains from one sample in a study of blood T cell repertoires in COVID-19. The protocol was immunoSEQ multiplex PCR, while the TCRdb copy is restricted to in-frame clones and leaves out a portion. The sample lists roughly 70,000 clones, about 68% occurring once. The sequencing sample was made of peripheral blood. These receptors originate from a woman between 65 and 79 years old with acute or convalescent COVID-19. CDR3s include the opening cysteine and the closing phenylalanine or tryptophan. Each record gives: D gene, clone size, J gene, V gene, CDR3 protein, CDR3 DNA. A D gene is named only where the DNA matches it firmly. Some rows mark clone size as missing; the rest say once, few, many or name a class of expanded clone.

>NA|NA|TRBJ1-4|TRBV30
CALQATNEKLFF
TGTGCCTTACAGGCAACTAATGAAAAACTGTTTTTT
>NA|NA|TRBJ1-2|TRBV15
CATSRVSPGYGYTF
TGTGCCACCAGCAGAGTCTCACCGGGCTATGGCTACACCTTC
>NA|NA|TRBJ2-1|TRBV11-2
CASSLGTGFSYNEQFF
TGTGCCAGCAGCTTAGGAACAGGGTTCTCCTACAATGAGCAGTTCTTC
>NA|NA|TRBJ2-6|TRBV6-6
CASSPLRTAASPSGANVLTF
TGTGCCAGCAGCCCCTTGCGAACAGCCGCCTCCCCCTCTGGGGCCAACGTCCTGACTTTC
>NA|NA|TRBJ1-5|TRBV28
CASSFSGTLGNQPQHF
TGTGCCAGCAGCTTCTCCGGGACACTGGGAAATCAGCCCCAGCATTTT
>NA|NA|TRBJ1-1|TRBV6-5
CASSWLGERTEAFF
TGTGCCAGCAGCTGGTTGGGAGAGAGGACTGAAGCTTTCTTT
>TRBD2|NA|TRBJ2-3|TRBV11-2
CASSLVGGGTDTQYF
TGTGCCAGCAGCTTAGTGGGGGGGGGCACAGATACGCAGTATTTT
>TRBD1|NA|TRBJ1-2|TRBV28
CASSPSTQGRGFYGYTF
TGTGCCAGCAGTCCATCAACGCAGGGCAGGGGGTTCTATGGCTACACCTTC
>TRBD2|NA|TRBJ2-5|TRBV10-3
CAISESSGRVVTQYF
TGTGCCATCAGTGAGTCTAGCGGGAGAGTTGTGACCCAGTACTTC
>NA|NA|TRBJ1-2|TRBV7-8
CASSLRGGGYTF
TGTGCCAGCAGCCTCCGGGGGGGTGGCTACACCTTC
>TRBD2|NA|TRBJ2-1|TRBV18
CASSPGLAAFSYNEQFF
TGTGCCAGCTCACCCGGACTAGCGGCTTTCTCCTACAATGAGCAGTTCTTC
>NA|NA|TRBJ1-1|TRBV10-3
CAIRRNGGDGTEAFF
TGTGCCATCAGGAGGAATGGGGGCGACGGCACTGAAGCTTTCTTT
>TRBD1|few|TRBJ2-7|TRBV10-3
CAIGDRGAPTYEQYF
TGTGCCATCGGGGACAGGGGAGCTCCTACCTACGAGCAGTACTTC
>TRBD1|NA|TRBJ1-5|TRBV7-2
CASSLVGTGSSNQPQHF
TGTGCCAGCAGCTTAGTTGGGACAGGGTCAAGCAATCAGCCCCAGCATTTT
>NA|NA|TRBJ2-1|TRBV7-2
CASTLKIQSGSYNEQFF
TGTGCCAGCACCTTAAAAATCCAGTCAGGGTCCTACAATGAGCAGTTCTTC
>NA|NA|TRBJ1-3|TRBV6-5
CATIYGNTIYF
TGTGCCACCATCTACGGAAACACCATATATTTT
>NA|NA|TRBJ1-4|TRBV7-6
CASSLDPLGFFGDEKLFF
TGTGCCAGCAGCTTAGACCCTCTCGGCTTTTTCGGAGATGAAAAACTGTTTTTT
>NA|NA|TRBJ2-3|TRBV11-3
CASSLGKWGHEDTQYF
TGTGCCAGCAGTTTGGGGAAGTGGGGGCACGAGGATACGCAGTATTTT
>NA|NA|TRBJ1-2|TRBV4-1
CASSQDPGYGGYTF
TGCGCCAGCAGCCAAGACCCAGGGTATGGGGGCTACACCTTC
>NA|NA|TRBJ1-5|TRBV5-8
CASSQSSGSSNQPQHF
TGTGCCAGCAGCCAGTCGTCGGGGTCAAGCAATCAGCCCCAGCATTTT
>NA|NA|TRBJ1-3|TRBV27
CASSLSPRGSGSGNTIYF
TGTGCCAGCAGCCTATCCCCCCGGGGGTCCGGCTCTGGAAACACCATATATTTT
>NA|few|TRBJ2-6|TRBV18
CASSNNQAKVLTF
TGTGCCAGCTCAAACAACCAGGCCAAAGTCCTGACTTTC
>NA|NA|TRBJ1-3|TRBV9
CASSVTDSGNTIYF
TGTGCCAGCAGCGTAACAGACTCTGGAAACACCATATATTTT
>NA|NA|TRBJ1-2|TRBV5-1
CASSLDGLGAGYTF
TGCGCCAGCAGCTTGGATGGGTTGGGGGCTGGCTACACCTTC
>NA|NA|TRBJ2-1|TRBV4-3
CASSQEWAVGHEQFF
TGCGCCAGCAGCCAAGAATGGGCAGTAGGCCATGAGCAGTTCTTC
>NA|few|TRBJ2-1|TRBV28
CASRGDSSNNEQFF
TGTGCCAGCAGGGGGGACTCATCCAACAATGAGCAGTTCTTC
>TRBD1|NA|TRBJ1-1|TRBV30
CAWSRDRVITEAFF
TGTGCCTGGAGCCGGGACAGAGTTATCACTGAAGCTTTCTTT
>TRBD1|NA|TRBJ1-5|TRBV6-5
CASTRQGDQPQHF
TGTGCCAGCACCCGTCAGGGGGATCAGCCCCAGCATTTT
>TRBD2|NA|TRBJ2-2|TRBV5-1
CASSFGLESGELFF
TGCGCCAGCAGCTTCGGACTAGAATCCGGGGAGCTGTTTTTT
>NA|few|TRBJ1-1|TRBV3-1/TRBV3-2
CASSQGLRNTEAFF
TGTGCCAGCAGCCAAGGACTGAGGAACACTGAAGCTTTCTTT
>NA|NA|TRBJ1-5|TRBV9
CASSLQASNQPQHF
TGTGCCAGCAGCCTCCAGGCTAGCAATCAGCCCCAGCATTTT
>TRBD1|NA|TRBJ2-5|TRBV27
CASSLSVRGQETQYF
TGTGCCAGCAGTTTATCGGTCAGGGGGCAGGAGACCCAGTACTTC
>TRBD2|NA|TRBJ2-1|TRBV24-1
CATSGTSGRYNEQFF
TGTGCCACCAGCGGGACTAGCGGGAGGTACAATGAGCAGTTCTTC
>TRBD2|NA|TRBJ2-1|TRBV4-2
CASSPYGTSASYNEQFF
TGTGCCAGCAGCCCATACGGGACTAGTGCCTCCTACAATGAGCAGTTCTTC
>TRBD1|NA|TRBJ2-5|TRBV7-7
CASSLGQGGTQYF
TGTGCCAGCAGCTTGGGACAGGGAGGGACCCAGTACTTC
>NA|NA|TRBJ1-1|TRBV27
CASSWGPEAFF
TGTGCCAGCAGCTGGGGCCCTGAAGCTTTCTTT
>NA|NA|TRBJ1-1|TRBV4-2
CASSQGMIEDTEAFF
TGTGCCAGCAGCCAGGGTATGATCGAGGACACTGAAGCTTTCTTT
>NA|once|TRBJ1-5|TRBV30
CAWGRDSNQPQHF
TGTGCCTGGGGCCGGGATAGCAATCAGCCCCAGCATTTT
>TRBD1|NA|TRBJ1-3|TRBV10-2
CASSSGQAVYF
TGCGCCAGCAGTTCCGGACAGGCAGTATATTTT
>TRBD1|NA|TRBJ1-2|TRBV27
CASRMGQRNYGYTF
TGTGCCAGCAGGATGGGACAGCGTAACTATGGCTACACCTTC
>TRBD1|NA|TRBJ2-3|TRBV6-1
CASSELDRNTDTQYF
TGTGCCAGCAGTGAATTGGACAGGAACACAGATACGCAGTATTTT
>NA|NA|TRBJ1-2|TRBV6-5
CASSLGQSRGYTF
TGTGCCAGCAGCCTCGGACAGTCTCGGGGCTACACCTTC
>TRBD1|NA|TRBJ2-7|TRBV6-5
CASSLGGQGTHEQYF
TGTGCCAGCAGTTTGGGGGGACAGGGGACCCACGAGCAGTACTTC
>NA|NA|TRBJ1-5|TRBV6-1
CASSEASGGNQPQHF
TGTGCCAGCAGTGAAGCAAGCGGAGGCAATCAGCCCCAGCATTTT
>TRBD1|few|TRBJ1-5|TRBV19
CASKRGGAGGESQPQHF
TGTGCCAGTAAACGGGGAGGGGCAGGGGGCGAAAGCCAGCCCCAGCATTTT
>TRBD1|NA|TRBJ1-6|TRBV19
CASSGSTGRQSPLHF
TGTGCCAGTAGTGGCTCGACAGGGCGGCAATCACCCCTCCACTTT
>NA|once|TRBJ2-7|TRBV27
CASMKGGSLEQYF
TGTGCCAGCATGAAGGGGGGGTCTCTCGAGCAGTACTTC
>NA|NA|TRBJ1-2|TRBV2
CATNLEGPNYGYTF
TGTGCCACCAACTTGGAGGGCCCCAACTATGGCTACACCTTC
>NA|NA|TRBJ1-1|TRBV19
CASSQGLNTEAFF
TGTGCCAGTAGTCAGGGATTGAACACTGAAGCTTTCTTT
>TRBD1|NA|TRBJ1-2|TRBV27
CASSREGAQGYTF
TGTGCCAGCAGTCGGGAGGGGGCGCAAGGCTACACCTTC
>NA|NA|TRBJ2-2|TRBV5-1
CASSLNAGEELFF
TGCGCCAGCAGCTTGAATGCAGGGGAGGAGCTGTTTTTT
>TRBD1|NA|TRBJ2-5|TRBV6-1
CASSDRTGAQETQYF
TGTGCCAGCAGTGACAGGACAGGTGCCCAAGAGACCCAGTACTTC
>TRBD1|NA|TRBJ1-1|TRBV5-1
CASSSRDRGTEAFF
TGCGCCAGCAGTTCCCGGGACAGGGGAACTGAAGCTTTCTTT